This TCR beta chain was documented in a study of PD-L1 blockade in urothelial cancer. Time point indicated: peripheral blood 6 weeks after treatment start. The protocol was immunoSEQ multiplex PCR, while the TCRdb copy is restricted to in-frame clones and leaves out a portion. The sample has around 66,000 clones; roughly 90% are singletons. Trimming removed 6 bases from V and 7 bases from J, with 18 bases in between. The CDR3 consists of 15 residues. The germline V gene has CDR1 MNHEY and CDR2 SVGAGI. This specimen was PBMCs, taken around atezolizumab (anti-PD-L1) treatment. The TCR sequence derives from a man aged 55 to 70 with urothelial cancer. The rearrangement joins TRBV6-5 to TRBJ1-4; D gene unclear. The CDR3 reads CASRPYSGSVEKLFF. CDR3 nucleotide sequence: TGTGCCAGCAGGCCGTACAGCGGAAGCGTTGAAAAACTGTTTTTT.